These 21 T cell receptor beta chains originate from one sample sequenced in a study of blood T cell repertoires in COVID-19. The data were produced by immunoSEQ multiplex PCR, yet TCRdb's version contains in-frame clones alone and is incomplete. The sample contains under 170,000 clones, about 85% of which appear only once. Sequenced input: peripheral blood. The receptors were gathered from a woman aged 60 to 75 with active or convalescent COVID-19.

This chain uses TRBV9 with TRBJ2-5, with no clear D. CDR3 length: 15 residues. V shed 4 bases and J shed 4 bases, with 17 bases lying between them. The germline gives CDR1 SGDLS, CDR2 YYNGEE. The DNA of the CDR3 is TGTGCCAGCAGCCCGACAATAACCTCCTCAGAGACCCAGTACTTC. Residues: CASSPTITSSETQYF.

This chain uses TRBV3-1 (or the pseudogene TRBV3-2) with TRBJ1-2, with 10 positions matching TRBD1. The CDR3 runs to 13 residues. V lost 7 bases to trimming and J lost 5 bases; unmatched junction nucleotides: 4. The germline gives CDR1 LGHDT, CDR2 YNNKEL (reference sequence). CDR3 sequence (DNA): TGTGCCAGCACCAGGACAGGGGGTTATGGCTACACCTTC. The encoded protein is CASTRTGGYGYTF.

In its sample, this clone was seen once. The J gene is TRBJ2-5, the V gene TRBV6-5; 8 bases align to TRBD1. V dropped 2 bases and J dropped 1; count of bases not matched to a gene: 3. The CDR3 spans 15 residues. Germline lookup yields CDR1 MNHEY and CDR2 SVGAGI. The CDR3: CASSYLTGGQETQYF. The CDR3 nucleotides read TGTGCCAGCAGTTACCTCACAGGGGGCCAAGAGACCCAGTACTTC.

The chain has TRBV18 and TRBJ1-1; tentatively, D is TRBD1 (5 bases). Trimming left V 0 bases short and J 4 bases short, with 12 bases between. CDR1 KGHSH and CDR2 LQKENI come from the germline V gene. The CDR3 runs 15 residues. This chain's CDR3 is CASSPPGGKGTEAFF. The CDR3 DNA sequence: TGTGCCAGCTCACCACCCGGGGGAAAGGGCACTGAAGCTTTCTTT.

V and J are TRBV11-2 and TRBJ2-4; no clear D. Trimming pared 2 bases from V and 3 bases from J, leaving 8 bases between. Germline assignment: CDR1 SGHAT and CDR2 FQNNGV. This CDR3 has 14 residues. The chain's CDR3 is CASSLPFGKNIQYF. In nucleotides, the CDR3 is TGTGCCAGCAGCTTACCATTCGGCAAAAACATTCAGTACTTC.

The chain recombines TRBV7-8 with TRBJ2-7, with 7 bases fitting TRBD1. Germline loops: CDR1 SGHVS, CDR2 FQNEAQ. The CDR3 has 14 residues. The trim removed 5 bases at V and 4 bases at J, leaving 8 bases unmatched. CDR3 bases: TGTGCCAGCAGCCCCTCAAGGGGGCAATACGAGCAGTACTTC. Its protein product is CASSPSRGQYEQYF.

The chain combines TRBV18 with TRBJ1-5; unclear D gene. CDR1 and CDR2 (germline): KGHSH, LQKENI. This CDR3 contains 14 residues. V gave up 3 bases and J gave up 5 bases, with 11 bases separating them. The CDR3 DNA sequence: TGTGCCAGCTCACCCACCGGCGGATATCAGCCCCAGCATTTT. Protein: CASSPTGGYQPQHF.

The rearrangement joins TRBV5-4 to TRBJ1-1, with TRBD1 matching over 9 bases. Germline V lookup: CDR1 SGHNT, CDR2 YYREEE (reference sequence). The CDR3 has 14 amino acids. V lost 5 bases, J lost 4 bases, and 6 bases stayed unmatched. The chain's CDR3 is CASRGQGPLTEAFF. In DNA, the CDR3 is TGTGCCAGCAGGGGACAGGGTCCCCTCACTGAAGCTTTCTTT. The variable domain in full, with the rest retrieved from reference TRBV5-4 and TRBJ1-1, is ETGVTQSPTHLIKTRGQQVTLRCSSQSGHNTVSWYQQALGQGPQFIFQYYREEENGRGNFPPRFSGLQFPNYSSELNVNALELDDSALYLCASRGQGPLTEAFFGQGTRLTVV.

This clone was detected a few times. The chain combines TRBV7-6 with TRBJ2-6; 9 nucleotides align to TRBD1. This CDR3 contains 15 residues. Germline assignment: CDR1 SGHVS and CDR2 FNYEAQ. V gave up 5 bases and J gave up 5 bases; unmatched junction bases: 4. CDR3 amino acids: CASSPGTGRANVLTF. The CDR3, as DNA: TGTGCCAGCAGCCCAGGGACAGGGAGGGCCAACGTCCTGACTTTC.

The chain combines TRBV5-1 with TRBJ1-4; the D is unclear. The CDR3 runs to 14 residues. The V and J ends lost 1 base and 8 bases respectively, with 12 bases between them. Germline V CDR1 and CDR2: SGHRS, YFSETQ. CDR3 loop: CASSLSRAGEKLFF. The DNA of the CDR3 is TGCGCCAGCAGCTTGTCGAGGGCTGGGGAAAAACTGTTTTTT. The full variable domain, rest sourced from reference TRBV5-1 and TRBJ1-4, is KAGVTQTPRYLIKTRGQQVTLSCSPISGHRSVSWYQQTPGQGLQFLFEYFSETQRNKGNFPGRFSGRQFSNSRSEMNVSTLELGDSALYLCASSLSRAGEKLFFGSGTQLSVL.

The chain is built from TRBV5-1 and TRBJ2-3, with D tentatively TRBD2 (6 bases). V lost 7 bases and J lost 1, with 16 bases in between. This CDR3 contains 15 residues. The germline V gene has CDR1 SGHRS and CDR2 YFSETQ. The CDR3 loop reads CASEPGELGTDTQYF. The CDR3 nucleotides are TGCGCCAGCGAGCCGGGGGAGCTCGGCACAGATACGCAGTATTTT. Full variable domain (rest looked up from reference TRBV5-1 and TRBJ2-3): KAGVTQTPRYLIKTRGQQVTLSCSPISGHRSVSWYQQTPGQGLQFLFEYFSETQRNKGNFPGRFSGRQFSNSRSEMNVSTLELGDSALYLCASEPGELGTDTQYFGPGTRLTVL.

The rearrangement links TRBV7-9 to TRBJ2-7, with a weak D call TRBD2 (6 bases). Trimming shortened V by 4 bases and J by 2 bases, and 15 bases separated the two germline ends. The CDR3 covers 15 residues. Germline loops: CDR1 SEHNR, CDR2 FQNEAQ (reference sequence). CDR3 in amino acids: CASSSRGGTTYEQYF. The DNA for the CDR3 is TGTGCCAGCAGCTCCCGGGGAGGTACGACCTACGAGCAGTACTTC.

The rearrangement uses TRBV24-1 and TRBJ2-5, with TRBD2 matching 8 bases. Germline V gives CDR1 KGHDR, CDR2 SFDVKD. J lost 4 bases, V lost 3 bases, and 9 bases had no gene match. The CDR3 is 16 amino acids. CDR3 amino acids: CATSDPTSGRGETQYF. Written as DNA, the CDR3 is TGTGCCACCAGTGATCCGACCAGCGGGAGAGGAGAGACCCAGTACTTC.

The J gene is TRBJ2-7, the V gene TRBV11-2; tentatively, D is TRBD2 (5 bases). Germline loops: CDR1 SGHAT, CDR2 FQNNGV. V gave up 5 bases and J gave up 0 bases, with 14 bases separating them. This CDR3 contains 15 residues. The CDR3 bases are TGTGCCAGCAGCCAAATAGGTGGGAGCTCCTACGAGCAGTACTTC. Translation gives CASSQIGGSSYEQYF.

The chain joins TRBV9 to TRBJ1-6; TRBD1 matches 10 bases. With 0 bases clipped from V and 8 bases from J, the junction kept 11 bases outside the gene matches. The CDR3 length is 18 residues. Looked up from germline, CDR1 is SGDLS and CDR2 is YYNGEE. CDR3 DNA sequence: TGTGCCAGCAGCGTAGGCTCAGGGGGACAGGGGAGAGATTCACCCCTCCACTTT. It codes for CASSVGSGGQGRDSPLHF.

Worth noting for this clone: Other DNA sequences of this sample code for an identical CDR3. The chain couples TRBV2 to TRBJ1-4, with TRBD1 matching over 7 bases. CDR3 length: 14 amino acids. In germline, CDR1 is SNHLY, CDR2 FYNNEI. The V gene end was trimmed by 1 base and the J gene end by 8 bases; junction bases not matched to a gene: 4. CDR3 region: CASSEDRGGEKLFF. CDR3 sequence (DNA): TGTGCCAGCAGTGAAGACAGGGGTGGGGAAAAACTGTTTTTT.

The V and J genes are TRBV6-1 and TRBJ1-4; D gene unclear. The CDR3 is 14 residues long. V shed 2 bases and J shed 6 bases, with 10 bases lying between them. Germline assignment: CDR1 MNHNS and CDR2 SASEGT. CDR3 in amino acids: CASSEQAGDEKLFF. CDR3 DNA: TGTGCCAGCAGTGAACAGGCAGGTGATGAAAAACTGTTTTTT.

This clone has only a few counts. The chain couples TRBV29-1 to TRBJ1-1; TRBD1 is a possible D gene (5 bases). This CDR3 is built from 12 residues. V was trimmed by 7 bases and J by 1 base, leaving 10 bases between them. Germline CDR1 and CDR2: SQVTM and ANQGSEA. CDR3 in amino acids: CSGVGQNTEAFF. The CDR3 DNA follows: TGCAGCGGGGTGGGGCAGAACACTGAAGCTTTCTTT.

The V gene is TRBV7-2, the J gene TRBJ1-6; TRBD1 might be the D (6 bases). V was cut by 1 base and J by 7 bases, with 14 bases left in between. This CDR3 comprises 16 residues. Germline loops: CDR1 SGHTA, CDR2 FQGNSA. In nucleotides, the CDR3 is TGTGCCAGCAGCTTAGGTAGGACAGTCGTAAATTCACCCCTCCACTTT. It codes for CASSLGRTVVNSPLHF.

CDR3 in DNA: TGTGCCAGCACCCCCCGGGAGCGGGGGGGACGAGTTACCGGGGAGCTGTTTTTT. Amino acids: CASTPRERGGRVTGELFF. The chain uses TRBV6-2 or TRBV6-3 and TRBJ2-2; 10 bases match TRBD2. This CDR3 has 18 residues. Per the germline V gene, CDR1 is MNHEY and CDR2 is SVGEGT. The junction had 16 bases not matched to a gene; V was cut back by 7 bases and J by 5 bases.

V usage is TRBV10-3 and J usage is TRBJ2-1; 7 bases agree with TRBD2. From germline, CDR1 is ENHRY and CDR2 SYGVKD. CDR3 length: 13 amino acids. The trim removed 4 bases at V and 7 bases at J, leaving 4 bases unmatched. CDR3 nucleotide sequence: TGTGCCATCAGTGCACTAGCGCTGAATGAGCAGTTCTTC. It translates to CAISALALNEQFF.